This TCR beta chain stems from a study of PD-L1 blockade in urothelial cancer (dated by TCRdb to the late 2010s). Background on the whole study: Every patient began therapy at some point between 2013 and 2015 and was given atezolizumab 1,200 mg intravenously every 3 weeks. About 90% of the roughly 29 patients were males with bladder-origin urothelial cancer, and about 65% of the roughly 30 reported a prior smoking history. An ECOG performance status of 0 or 1 was recorded for the patients, and 0 to 3 prior chemotherapy regimens had been received by the patients. Blood samples were analyzed 3 weeks after the start of treatment (second dose) and 6 weeks after the start of treatment. A median of roughly 140,000 T cells and 83,000 or so unique TCRs was obtained from blood samples, and a median clonality of around 0.08 was observed. An exploratory multi-omic analysis was conducted of the somatic, immune and clinical correlates of response to PD-L1 blockade with atezolizumab in urothelial cancer. Pretreatment tumor samples and matched peripheral blood, collected serially before and after atezolizumab treatment, underwent TCR sequencing. Durable clinical benefit was defined as a progression-free survival longer than 6 months, and TCR features were additionally tested against progression-free survival and overall survival. Whole exome sequencing and RNA sequencing of pretreatment tumors were performed alongside TCR sequencing in the same patients. Roughly nine patients achieved durable clinical benefit and some 20 did not. Just over 28 patients had pretreatment blood TCR-seq, roughly 24 had at least one posttreatment blood collection, and roughly 24 had tumor TCR-seq.

The meaning of the sample's time point label: pretreatment peripheral blood. A cohort of more than 25 patients with locally advanced or metastatic urothelial carcinoma, treated at Memorial Sloan Kettering on a trial protocol, was included. Peripheral blood mononuclear cells were collected from each patient pretreatment and during treatment, giving between 1 and 8 total time points per patient. The Qiagen DNeasy Blood extraction kit was used to purify genomic DNA from total PBMCs and tumor samples. PBMCs were collected pretreatment and during treatment, and were isolated and stored as previously described. The paper's findings and limits, for the study overall: Because the sample size was small (n of about 31) and many of the analyses were exploratory, the results are meant to be hypothesis-generating. Greater expansion of tumor-associated TCR clones in peripheral blood 3 weeks after the start of treatment was observed in patients with durable benefit (n of about 20, p = 0.022). Improved progression-free and overall survival was found to be associated with pretreatment peripheral blood TCR clonality below the median.

Relative to germline, V is missing 2 bases and J is missing 4 bases, with 5 bases of the junction outside any gene match. The cysteine opens and the phenylalanine closes a CDR3 of 14 amino acids. Only the CDR3 portion is preserved as DNA: 42 bases, with reading frame beginning at the first base. The CDR1 and CDR2 encoded by the germline V gene (reference sequence) are MNHEY and SMNVEV. Synthetic TCR analog templates were spiked into each PCR so that absolute template abundance could be estimated from read counts. Using the immunoSEQ assay, TCRbeta CDR3 regions were amplified from genomic DNA with bias-controlled V and J gene primers. Sequencing of rearranged TCRbeta segments was done at approximately 20X coverage. As for how the authors treated the data: Clustering was used to correct sequencing errors, and CDR3s were annotated against IMGT so that V, D and J genes could be assigned. Only productive TCRbeta rearrangements were used in downstream analyses, excluding out-of-frame or stop-codon sequences. Clonality was computed as one minus Shannon entropy normalized by the log of the number of unique productive sequences. Fisher's exact test with Benjamini-Hochberg correction, using a cutoff of adjusted p below 0.01, was how clones that differed between time points or between blood and tumor were identified. Held by TCRdb, this immuneACCESS table contains in-frame sequences only and omits some clones. Under half of the omission traces to an unresolved V gene where checked; the cause of the rest is unknown. V and J calls and clone size are as listed in that table; D and trimming were resolved from the DNA. Recorded for this sample are 90,000 or so clones; around 90% of them occurred a single time. The top ten clones comprise 0.97% of the sample.

In the case of this clone: Its recognized antigen is unknown. Per-base qualities were not stored, and no clone one base away is much larger.

The chain is assembled from TRBV27 and TRBJ2-7, and 7 junction bases match TRBD2. The starting material was PBMCs, obtained around atezolizumab (anti-PD-L1) treatment. The origin of this receptor is a woman of 80 years or more with urothelial cancer. The CDR3 here reads CASSLVWGGYEQYF. The base sequence is TGTGCCAGCAGTTTAGTCTGGGGGGGATACGAGCAGTACTTC.